These 5 T cell receptor beta chains were sequenced from one sample in a study of blood T cell repertoires in COVID-19. Clones were read by immunoSEQ multiplex PCR, and TCRdb kept only the in-frame ones, dropping some. The sample has roughly 70,000 clones, over 60% seen once. The sequenced sample was peripheral blood. Receptors were obtained from a man in his sixties with COVID-19, enrolled during active disease.

The chain links TRBV3-1 (or the pseudogene TRBV3-2) to TRBJ2-3; 9 bases line up with TRBD2. V lost 1 base to trimming and J lost 6 bases; unmatched junction nucleotides: 11. CDR1 and CDR2 from the germline V gene are LGHDT and YNNKEL (reference sequence). This CDR3 region has 17 residues. As DNA, the CDR3 is TGTGCCAGCAGCCAAGGGGTCAGCGGGAGGAGCCCGGATACGCAGTATTTT. Translation gives CASSQGVSGRSPDTQYF.

The chain couples TRBV5-1 to TRBJ1-3, with D hard to call. The germline gives CDR1 SGHRS, CDR2 YFSETQ. CDR3 size: 13 residues. The V gene lost 5 bases and the J gene lost 4 bases, with 10 bases spanning the gap. CDR3: CASSSGSGNTIYF. The CDR3 DNA reads TGCGCCAGCAGTTCGGGATCGGGAAACACCATATATTTT.

V is TRBV9 and J is TRBJ1-5; D is undetermined. The CDR3 is made up of 13 amino acids. The V and J ends lost 0 bases and 5 bases respectively, with 6 bases between them. Germline CDR1 and CDR2: SGDLS and YYNGEE. The CDR3, as DNA: TGTGCCAGCAGCGTAGTCCCTGATCAGCCCCAGCATTTT. Translating gives CASSVVPDQPQHF.

The chain employs TRBV3-1 (or the pseudogene TRBV3-2) and TRBJ2-4; 7 bases match TRBD1. The V gene end was trimmed by 4 bases and the J gene end by 2 bases; junction bases not matched to a gene: 2. CDR3 length: 14 residues. Germline values: CDR1 LGHDT, CDR2 YNNKEL (reference sequence). CDR3 region: CASSLRGSKNIQYF. The CDR3 region has the DNA TGTGCCAGCAGCCTCAGGGGGTCCAAAAACATTCAGTACTTC.

CDR3 sequence reads: CASTGSNRGAQHF. The CDR3 nucleotides are TGTGCCAGCACCGGATCTAACCGGGGGGCCCAGCATTTT. V gene TRBV2 combines with J gene TRBJ1-5, with D maybe TRBD1 (5 bases). The V gene's germline CDR1 is SNHLY and CDR2 FYNNEI. The CDR3 spans 13 residues. With 7 bases removed from V and 11 bases from J, the gap between germline ends came to 18 bases.